This record looks at one TCR beta chain sequence and its context. No antigen is known for it. Germline V gene sequence: CDR1 SGHRS, CDR2 YFSETQ. The CDR3 has 14 residues. Trimming left V 2 bases short and J 0 bases short, with 6 bases between. It was with 60 Vbeta and 13 Jbeta primers that the PCR ran. Some clones are missing from TCRdb's copy, which holds only in-frame ones; the method was immunoSEQ multiplex PCR. The table has tens of thousands of clones, 82% seen once; the top ten hold 1.6%. The data stem from a study of cytomegalovirus exposure and HLA in healthy donors. Turning to the study itself: Researchers found that roughly 81% of a few hundred genotyped donors fell within the Caucasian-associated ancestry cluster. Whole-study findings and limits: A missense variant in DCLRE1C was later tied to TCR beta V- and J-gene trimming. Rarity characterized most TCR sequences, yet some public TCRs appeared in many donors.

Sequenced: PBMCs. This clonotype originated in a man under 40 in good health and CMV-seronegative. The J gene is TRBJ2-1, the V gene TRBV5-1; D remains ambiguous. The chain's CDR3 is CASSFGNSYNEQFF. CDR3 bases: TGCGCCAGCAGCTTCGGTAACTCCTACAATGAGCAGTTCTTC.